These 18 T cell receptor beta chains share one sample of origin, sequenced in a study of T cell repertoires in cytomegalovirus infection. Their recognized antigens are unknown. TCRdb called the reads again in MiXCR, with one record for every CDR3 protein. In the table there are 800,000 to 950,000 distinct CDR3 sequences, approximately 32% of which are singletons. Sequenced here: cultured CD8+ T cells from PBMCs, sampled from culture after CMV antigen stimulation. The source is a human donor in good health (CMV status not recorded). Some clones in this sample may be carry-over from other donors' samples.

The chain carries TRBV6-1 and TRBJ1-5; possibly TRBD1 for D (6 bases). The CDR3 has 18 residues. The germline V gene has CDR1 MNHNS and CDR2 SASEGT. The V and J ends lost 6 bases and 1 base respectively, with 22 bases between them. CDR3 sequence: CASSPGDQGLRSNQPQHF. CDR3 DNA sequence: TGTGCCAGCAGCCCCGGGGACCAGGGGCTGAGGAGCAATCAGCCCCAGCATTTT.

The rearrangement uses TRBV6-6 and TRBJ2-1; possible D gene TRBD2, 6 bases. The CDR3 has 16 amino acids. Per the germline V gene, CDR1 is MNHNY and CDR2 is SVGAGI (reference sequence). V was trimmed by 1 base and J by 2 bases, leaving 12 bases between them. CDR3: CASSYYAGSPYNEQFF. The CDR3 coding sequence is TGTGCCAGCAGTTACTACGCGGGGAGCCCCTACAATGAGCAGTTCTTC.

This clonotype was seen repeatedly, ten times or more. This chain connects TRBV7-6 to TRBJ2-3; the D is unclear. The CDR3 loop spans 13 amino acids. Trimming pared 7 bases from V and 1 base from J, leaving 9 bases between. Looked up from germline, CDR1 is SGHVS and CDR2 is FNYEAQ. The CDR3 coding sequence is TGTGCCAGCATCGCTCAGGGCACAGATACGCAGTATTTT. It specifies CASIAQGTDTQYF.

The chain recombines TRBV4-1 with TRBJ2-1; D perhaps matches TRBD1 (5 bases). The CDR3 is 15 residues long. Deletions cut 1 base from V and 3 bases from J, with 10 bases between. Per germline, CDR1 MGHRA and CDR2 YSYEKL. CDR3 nucleotide sequence: TGCGCCAGCAGCCAAGCCAAGGGGATCTACAATGAGCAGTTCTTC. It yields the protein CASSQAKGIYNEQFF.

This clonotype was picked up many times. CDR3 in amino acids: CASSLAGGRYEQYF. The CDR3 DNA sequence: TGTGCCAGCAGCTTAGCGGGGGGCCGCTACGAGCAGTACTTC. The chain joins TRBV7-8 to TRBJ2-7; D could derive from TRBD1 or TRBD2 (6 bases each). The V end lost 0 bases, the J end lost 3 bases, and 9 bases lay between the germline ends. The V gene's germline CDR1 is SGHVS and CDR2 FQNEAQ. This CDR3 region has 14 residues.

V is TRBV4-1 and J is TRBJ1-1; D might be TRBD1 (5 bases). Germline V gene sequence: CDR1 MGHRA, CDR2 YSYEKL. V lost 4 bases and J 0 bases, leaving 18 bases between the germline ends. The CDR3 extends over 17 amino acids. In nucleotides, the CDR3 is TGCGCCAGCAGCCGCCTAGGGAGGGGATCGATGAACACTGAAGCTTTCTTT. Translated, it gives CASSRLGRGSMNTEAFF.

The J gene is TRBJ2-5, the V gene TRBV10-3; D may correspond to TRBD1 or TRBD2 (6 bases each). The germline V gene encodes CDR1 ENHRY and CDR2 SYGVKD. Trimming removed 3 bases at V and 4 bases at J, with 15 bases between. The CDR3 is 15 residues long. The CDR3 DNA reads as TGTGCCATCAGTGATTCCGGGGGCGGTCTAGAGACCCAGTACTTC. Translation: CAISDSGGGLETQYF.

In its sample, this clonotype was seen many times. The V call is TRBV7-2, the J call TRBJ2-7; D ambiguous. The CDR3 totals 15 residues. From germline, CDR1 is SGHTA and CDR2 FQGNSA. Trimming took off 4 bases at V and 1 base at J, with 14 bases between the two ends. The CDR3 bases are TGTGCCAGCAGCTCTTGGACGAAATATTCCTACGAGCAGTACGTC. It translates to CASSSWTKYSYEQYV.

This clonotype was seen a handful of times. The CDR3 bases are TGTGCCAGCAGTTACTCCGGAACCCTAGCTCACAATGAGCAGTTCTTC. As protein: CASSYSGTLAHNEQFF. This chain joins TRBV6-5 and TRBJ2-1; TRBD2 might be the D (5 bases). CDR1 is MNHEY, CDR2 SVGAGI, per germline. Trimming took 0 bases from V and 5 from J, leaving 14 bases between them. The CDR3 contains 16 residues.

This clonotype was detected only a few times. The V gene is TRBV12-3 or TRBV12-4, the J gene TRBJ2-1; the D gene is possibly TRBD2 (6 bases). Trimming removed 8 bases at V and 7 bases at J, with 12 bases between. The CDR3 is 12 amino acids. The CDR3 DNA reads TGTGCCAGCGGTGAAGCGGGTAATGAGCAGTTCTTC. Amino acids: CASGEAGNEQFF.

The chain joins TRBV7-9 to TRBJ2-1; D might be TRBD2 (7 bases). The CDR3 runs 16 residues. Looked up from germline, CDR1 is SEHNR and CDR2 is FQNEAQ (reference sequence). V was pared by 5 bases and J by 8 bases, with 22 bases between. DNA for the CDR3: TGTGCCAGCAGCACGACTTGGTGGGGGGGCGTTGATGAGCAGTTCTTC. Amino acids: CASSTTWWGGVDEQFF.

The sample holds a few counts of this clonotype. The chain is built from TRBV7-9 and TRBJ2-1; 8 bases line up with TRBD1. Germline V CDR1 and CDR2: SEHNR, FQNEAQ (reference sequence). This CDR3 contains 16 residues. The V segment lost 4 bases and the J segment 4 bases; nucleotides outside the gene matches: 9. DNA of the CDR3: TGTGCCAGCAGCTCCTCCAGGGGGCTTGGGTACAATGAGCAGTTCTTC. Amino acids: CASSSSRGLGYNEQFF.

The rearrangement uses TRBV19 and TRBJ2-3; D is possibly TRBD2 (5 bases). CDR1 and CDR2 from the germline V gene are LNHDA and SQIVND (reference sequence). Trimming pared 3 bases from V and 2 bases from J, leaving 12 bases between. The CDR3 has 15 amino acids. CDR3 amino acids: CASSMTGLYTDTQYF. As DNA, the CDR3 is TGTGCCAGTAGTATGACTGGACTCTACACAGATACGCAGTATTTT.

V is TRBV2 and J is TRBJ2-1; D assignment may be TRBD1 or TRBD2 (6 bases each). This CDR3 has 18 amino acids. Germline loops: CDR1 SNHLY, CDR2 FYNNEI. Trimming removed 2 bases from V and 1 base from J, with 18 bases in between. CDR3 bases: TGTGCCAGCAGTGAATCCCCATGGGGGGCTATTTCCTACAATGAGCAGTTCTTC. Amino acid sequence: CASSESPWGAISYNEQFF. The whole variable domain, remainder taken from reference TRBV2 and TRBJ2-1, is EPEVTQTPSHQVTQMGQEVILRCVPISNHLYFYWYRQILGQKVEFLVSFYNNEISEKSEIFDDQFSVERPDGSNFTLKIRSTKLEDSAMYFCASSESPWGAISYNEQFFGPGTRLTVL.

The chain is built from TRBV10-3 and TRBJ2-1; D call uncertain. Germline V gene lookup returns CDR1 ENHRY and CDR2 SYGVKD. This CDR3 is built from 12 residues. V gave up 2 bases and J gave up 6 bases, with 5 bases separating them. The CDR3 region is CAISELINEQFF. Written as DNA, the CDR3 is TGTGCCATCAGTGAGCTTATCAATGAGCAGTTCTTC.

The chain joins TRBV10-3 to TRBJ1-5; 7 bases are a match to TRBD1. The CDR3 spans 15 residues. Germline CDR1 is ENHRY and CDR2 is SYGVKD. The trim removed 3 bases at V and 4 bases at J, leaving 6 bases unmatched. For the CDR3, the DNA is TGTGCCATCAGTGAAGAGACAGGGCCTAATCAGCCCCAGCATTTT. Residues: CAISEETGPNQPQHF.

This clonotype was detected only a few times. CDR3 amino acids: CASSEGADESNQPQHF. CDR3 nucleotides: TGTGCCAGCAGTGAAGGCGCAGACGAGAGCAATCAGCCCCAGCATTTT. This chain joins TRBV6-1 and TRBJ1-5; no definite D call. CDR3 size: 16 residues. Germline V gene lookup returns CDR1 MNHNS and CDR2 SASEGT. Trimming took 1 base from V and 1 from J, leaving 11 bases between them.

This chain connects TRBV4-1 to TRBJ2-5; no clear D gene. Germline CDR1 MGHRA, CDR2 YSYEKL. The CDR3 sequence is 13 residues long. V lost 3 bases and J 0 bases, leaving 5 bases between the germline ends. In DNA form, the CDR3 reads TGCGCCAGCAGCCATTTTGACCAAGAGACCCAGTACTTC. Encoded protein: CASSHFDQETQYF.